The source of this TCR beta chain is a study of CD8 T cells in ankylosing spondylitis. In this sample, this clonotype turned up a few times. Its matching antigen is unknown. TCRdb reprocessed the 5' RACE reads via MiXCR and lists one record per CDR3 protein. The sample contains 150,000 to 200,000 distinct CDR3 sequences, roughly 13% of which appear only once. The CDR3 is 13 amino acids. The V gene's germline CDR1 is DFQATT and CDR2 SNEGSKA (reference sequence). Study outcomes and limitations: Seemingly distinctive of ankylosing spondylitis blood was a TCR beta motif formed by eight highly homologous variants. Significant enrichment of disease-linked clones was reported in matched ankylosing spondylitis synovial fluid. Peripheral blood held disease-linked clones only at relatively low frequency, and these were CD8+.

The sample comprised blood, either unsorted or a sorted T cell fraction (not recorded which). The rearrangement uses TRBV20-1 and TRBJ2-1; 11 bases line up with TRBD2. This TCR was sampled from a male donor with ankylosing spondylitis or in good health (not recorded which). The CDR3 region has the DNA TGCAGCGTGGGACTAGCGGAGGTCAATGAGCAGTTCTTC. This codes for CSVGLAEVNEQFF.